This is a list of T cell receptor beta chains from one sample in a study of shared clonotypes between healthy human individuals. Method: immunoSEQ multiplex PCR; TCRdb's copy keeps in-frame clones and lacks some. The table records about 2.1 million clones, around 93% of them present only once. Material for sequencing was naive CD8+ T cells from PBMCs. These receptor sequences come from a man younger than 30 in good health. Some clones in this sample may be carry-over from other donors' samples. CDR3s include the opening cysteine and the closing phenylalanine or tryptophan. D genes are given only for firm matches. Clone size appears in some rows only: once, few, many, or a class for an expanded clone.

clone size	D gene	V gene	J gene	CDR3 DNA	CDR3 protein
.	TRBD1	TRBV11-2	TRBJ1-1	TGTGCCAGCAGCTCTCGACAGGGCACTACAAACACTGAAGCTTTCTTT	CASSSRQGTTNTEAFF
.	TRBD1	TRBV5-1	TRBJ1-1	TGCGCCAGCAGACTCAGAACAGGGGGAAACACTGAAGCTTTCTTT	CASRLRTGGNTEAFF
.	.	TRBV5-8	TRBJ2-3	TGTGCCAGCAGCTTGGGGTTAAGGGATGATACGCAGTATTTT	CASSLGLRDDTQYF
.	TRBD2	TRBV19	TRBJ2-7	TGTGCCAGTAGTATGGGACTAGCGGTCTACGAGCAGTACTTC	CASSMGLAVYEQYF
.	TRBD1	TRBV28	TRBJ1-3	TGTGCCAGCAGTCCGACAGGGGCGGGAAACACCATATATTTT	CASSPTGAGNTIYF
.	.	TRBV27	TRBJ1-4	TGTGCCAGCAGCCCGGGGGGTGAAAAACTGTTTTTT	CASSPGGEKLFF
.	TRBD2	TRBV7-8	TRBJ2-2	TGTGCCAGCAGCTTAGCTCGGCTAGCGGGAGGGCCTGCCGGGGAGCTGTTTTTT	CASSLARLAGGPAGELFF
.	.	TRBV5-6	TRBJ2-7	TGTGCCAGCAGCTTGTCGGCAGGGGCTCACGAGCAGTACTTC	CASSLSAGAHEQYF
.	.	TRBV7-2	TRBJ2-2	TGTGCCAGCAGCTTAGTTTTCCCCAGCACCGGGGAGCTGTTTTTT	CASSLVFPSTGELFF
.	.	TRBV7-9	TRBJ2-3	TGTGCCAGCAGCATACATACAGATACGCAGTATTTT	CASSIHTDTQYF
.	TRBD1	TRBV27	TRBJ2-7	TGTGCCAGCAGCCACACTCGACAGGGCTCCTACGAGCAGTACTTC	CASSHTRQGSYEQYF
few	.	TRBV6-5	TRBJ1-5	TGTGCCAGCAGACACCGGGACAGCAATCAGCCCCAGCATTTT	CASRHRDSNQPQHF
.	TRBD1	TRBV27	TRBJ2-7	TGTGCCAGCACCGCCTCCCGGGACAGTTCCTACGAGCAGTACTTC	CASTASRDSSYEQYF
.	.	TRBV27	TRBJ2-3	TGTGCCAGCAGTTTACCCCCTAGCGTCGCAGATACGCAGTATTTT	CASSLPPSVADTQYF
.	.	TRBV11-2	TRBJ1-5	TGTGCCAGCAGCTTAGAGGTGCGGCAGCCCCAGCATTTT	CASSLEVRQPQHF
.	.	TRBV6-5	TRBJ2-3	TGTGCCAGCAGTGCCTTGGCGGAAGATACGCAGTATTTT	CASSALAEDTQYF
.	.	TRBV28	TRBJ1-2	TGTGCCAGCAGTTACCCAACCTCACAGGGTTGGGACTATGGCTACACCTTC	CASSYPTSQGWDYGYTF
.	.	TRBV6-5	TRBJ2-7	TGTGCCAGCAGTTACTCGACAGCAGGTTACGAGCAGTACTTC	CASSYSTAGYEQYF
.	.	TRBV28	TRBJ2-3	TGTGCCAGCAGTTTGTTCGTAACAGATACGCAGTATTTT	CASSLFVTDTQYF
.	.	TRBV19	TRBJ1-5	TGTGCCAGTAGCCAGACCACCTTCGGGACAAATTTTAATCAGCCCCAGCATTTT	CASSQTTFGTNFNQPQHF